This T cell receptor (beta chain) stems from a study of control samples from healthy donors and cancer patients (dated by TCRdb to 2018 to 2021). The protocol used for the library was the immunoSEQ multiplex PCR assay. Imported from immuneACCESS, the table was reduced by TCRdb to in-frame sequences with V and J called. These copies leave out some clones; in studies compared against another copy, an unresolved V gene accounts for under half, and the cause of the remainder is not known. The sample profile shows 70,000 to 90,000 clones; roughly 94% of them were found once. Of the sample, 6.2% falls within the top ten clones. The CDR1 and CDR2 encoded by the germline V gene are SNHLY and FYNNEI. At the junction V is shortened by 7 bases and J by 2 bases; bases outside the gene matches: 8. The CDR3 sequence holds 14 residues, the cysteine and phenylalanine included. The only DNA kept is the CDR3, 42 bases in frame from the first base.

For this clone: Its target antigen remains unknown. No base-level quality is on record; no much larger clone is a single base apart.

The chain couples TRBV2 to TRBJ2-7, with TRBD2 identical over 7 junction bases. The sequenced material came from blood. The TCR originated in a woman aged 40 to 50 in good health. CDR3 region: CASKGQRGPYEQYF. The DNA sequence reads TGTGCCAGCAAGGGGCAGCGGGGCCCCTACGAGCAGTACTTC. The entire variable domain, with the stretches around the CDR3 drawn from the reference TRBV2 and TRBJ2-7 proteins, is EPEVTQTPSHQVTQMGQEVILRCVPISNHLYFYWYRQILGQKVEFLVSFYNNEISEKSEIFDDQFSVERPDGSNFTLKIRSTKLEDSAMYFCASKGQRGPYEQYFGPGTRLTVT.